These 14 T cell receptor beta chains share one sample of origin, sequenced in a study of T cell changes during pregnancy in multiple sclerosis. Assay used: immunoSEQ multiplex PCR; TCRdb lists only in-frame clones, some missing. The table shows approximately 60,000 clones, with roughly nine tenths occurring only once. The sample in question was CD4+ T cells from peripheral blood mononuclear cells, obtained in the second trimester of pregnancy. The receptors originated from a female donor with multiple sclerosis, enrolled in a pregnancy study.

The chain employs TRBV18 and TRBJ2-1; 11 positions agree with TRBD2. Looked up from germline, CDR1 is KGHSH and CDR2 is LQKENI. The CDR3 consists of 19 residues. The V segment lost 3 bases and the J segment 7 bases; nucleotides outside the gene matches: 17. This CDR3 reads CASSPLDSVAGGPVNEQFF. CDR3 DNA sequence: TGTGCCAGCTCACCCCTTGACTCGGTAGCGGGGGGGCCGGTGAATGAGCAGTTCTTC.

J is TRBJ2-7 and V is TRBV28, with 7 bases lining up with TRBD1. The CDR3 is 15 amino acids. The germline gives CDR1 MDHEN, CDR2 SYDVKM. J was trimmed by 2 bases and V by 5 bases; bases with no gene match: 9. This CDR3 reads CASSARTGFPYEQYF. In DNA, the CDR3 is TGTGCCAGCAGTGCCCGGACAGGTTTTCCCTACGAGCAGTACTTC.

The CDR3 here is CAWSATGGGEKLFF. CDR3 bases: TGTGCCTGGAGTGCTACAGGGGGGGGTGAAAAACTGTTTTTT. The chain employs TRBV30 and TRBJ1-4, with 8 bases matching TRBD1. The V and J ends lost 1 base and 7 bases, in that order; junction bases with no gene match: 5. Looked up from germline, CDR1 is GTSNPN and CDR2 is SVGIG (reference sequence). CDR3 length: 14 residues.

The V and J genes are TRBV28 and TRBJ2-7; 9 bases align to TRBD1. CDR1 MDHEN and CDR2 SYDVKM come from the germline V gene. V dropped 11 bases and J dropped 0; count of bases not matched to a gene: 5. The CDR3 consists of 13 residues. CDR3 in DNA: TGTGCCGTCCGGGACAGGGCCTCCTACGAGCAGTACTTC. It codes for CAVRDRASYEQYF. Full variable domain (missing parts from reference TRBV28 and TRBJ2-7): DVKVTQSSRYLVKRTGEKVFLECVQDMDHENMFWYRQDPGLGLRLIYFSYDVKMKEKGDIPEGYSVSREKKERFSLILESASTNQTSMYLCAVRDRASYEQYFGPGTRLTVT.

The chain carries TRBV5-1 and TRBJ2-2, with D maybe TRBD2 (6 bases). Trimming took off 4 bases at V and 4 bases at J, with 17 bases between the two ends. The CDR3 loop spans 16 amino acids. Germline CDR1 and CDR2: SGHRS and YFSETQ. The CDR3 DNA reads TGCGCCAGCAGCGGAGGGTATGCGAAGGGCACCGGGGAGCTGTTTTTT. The encoded protein is CASSGGYAKGTGELFF.

V usage is TRBV28 and J usage is TRBJ1-5; the D gene is possibly TRBD1 (5 bases). The CDR3 consists of 14 residues. Germline V lookup: CDR1 MDHEN, CDR2 SYDVKM. V was shortened by 3 bases and J by 7 bases, with 13 bases between the two germline ends. The CDR3 DNA is TGTGCCAGCAGTTTCCAGGGTCGGAAGCAGCCCCAGCATTTT. Protein: CASSFQGRKQPQHF.

This rearrangement joins TRBV5-1 to TRBJ1-1; TRBD1 is a possible D gene (5 bases). Germline V gene data show CDR1 as SGHRS and CDR2 as YFSETQ. This CDR3 is built from 13 residues. Trimming took 3 bases from V and 7 from J, leaving 13 bases between them. The CDR3 nucleotides are TGCGCCAGCAGCTGGGGGGGTGAAGGTGAAGCTTTCTTT. Its translation: CASSWGGEGEAFF.

The V gene is TRBV7-9, the J gene TRBJ1-6, with unresolved D. Germline values: CDR1 SEHNR, CDR2 FQNEAQ (reference sequence). This CDR3 comprises 16 residues. The V gene lost 7 bases and the J gene lost 2 bases, with 15 bases spanning the gap. The CDR3 protein is CASTSDLSAYNSPLHF. The CDR3 DNA sequence: TGTGCCAGCACCTCCGACCTTAGCGCCTATAATTCACCCCTCCACTTT.

This chain connects TRBV28 to TRBJ1-3, with a weak D call TRBD1 (6 bases). V was shortened by 5 bases and J by 2 bases, with 10 bases between the two germline ends. This CDR3 is built from 14 residues. Germline V gene lookup returns CDR1 MDHEN and CDR2 SYDVKM. The CDR3 reads CASSGRGPGNTIYF. CDR3 nucleotides: TGTGCCAGCAGTGGCAGGGGTCCTGGAAACACCATATATTTT. Combining the CDR3 with reference TRBV28 and TRBJ1-3 gives the whole variable domain DVKVTQSSRYLVKRTGEKVFLECVQDMDHENMFWYRQDPGLGLRLIYFSYDVKMKEKGDIPEGYSVSREKKERFSLILESASTNQTSMYLCASSGRGPGNTIYFGEGSWLTVV.

This clone was detected a few times. The chain has TRBV5-4 and TRBJ1-1, with D possibly being TRBD1 (5 bases). V was cut by 7 bases and J by 2 bases, with 15 bases left in between. In germline, CDR1 is SGHNT, CDR2 YYREEE (reference sequence). This CDR3 is 14 amino acids long. The CDR3 DNA follows: TGTGCCAGCGGGCAGGGTCCCCTTAACACTGAAGCTTTCTTT. This gives the protein CASGQGPLNTEAFF. The full variable domain, completed using reference TRBV5-4 and TRBJ1-1, is ETGVTQSPTHLIKTRGQQVTLRCSSQSGHNTVSWYQQALGQGPQFIFQYYREEENGRGNFPPRFSGLQFPNYSSELNVNALELDDSALYLCASGQGPLNTEAFFGQGTRLTVV.

This chain uses TRBV20-1 with TRBJ2-5; D gene ambiguous. The CDR3 spans 11 residues. Germline V gene data show CDR1 as DFQATT and CDR2 as SNEGSKA (reference sequence). Trimming shortened V by 3 bases and J by 5 bases, and 7 bases separated the two germline ends. CDR3 sequence: CSARPRETQYF. The CDR3 bases are TGCAGTGCTAGGCCACGGGAGACCCAGTACTTC.

The DNA for the CDR3 is TGCGCCAGCAGCTTTGGGGGACAGGGAAACACCGGGGAGCTGTTTTTT. The encoded protein is CASSFGGQGNTGELFF. The chain couples TRBV5-1 to TRBJ2-2, with 9 bases fitting TRBD1. This CDR3 contains 16 residues. CDR1 SGHRS and CDR2 YFSETQ come from the germline V gene. V trimming: 2 bases; J trimming: 2 bases; junction bases outside the gene matches: 4.

The chain carries TRBV7-2 and TRBJ2-3; D is uncertain. The V end lost 3 bases, the J end lost 2 bases, and 18 bases lay between the germline ends. This CDR3 spans 17 amino acids. Per the germline V gene, CDR1 is SGHTA and CDR2 is FQGNSA. For the CDR3, the DNA is TGTGCCAGCAGCTTGAGGCCGGCTCGCCCGTACACAGATACGCAGTATTTT. Translated: CASSLRPARPYTDTQYF.

The chain links TRBV5-1 to TRBJ2-1; TRBD2 matches at 8 bases. Looked up from germline, CDR1 is SGHRS and CDR2 is YFSETQ. This CDR3 region has 14 residues. Trimming cost V 0 bases and J 8 bases; bases outside gene matches: 4. The CDR3 coding sequence is TGCGCCAGCAGCTTGGAACTAGCGGAGGATGAGCAGTTCTTC. As protein: CASSLELAEDEQFF.